Following are 30 T cell receptor beta chains from one sample sequenced in a study of spatial heterogeneity in lung cancer. Noted time point: sample taken at primary tumor resection. Whole RNA from tumor, nontumor lung or frozen PBMC was sequenced unsorted. A single record per CDR3 protein comes from TCRdb applying MiXCR to the 5' RACE reads. The sample has about 38,000 distinct CDR3 sequences; 4% to 6% are singletons. The sample consisted of PBMCs, taken at surgery. The receptors stem from a female donor with early-stage non-small cell lung cancer.

This clonotype was seen many times. V usage is TRBV5-1 and J usage is TRBJ2-5; a possible D gene is TRBD1 (5 bases). V lost 3 bases, J lost 3 bases, and 15 bases lay in between. CDR1 and CDR2 from the germline V gene are SGHRS and YFSETQ. This CDR3 is 15 amino acids long. CDR3 protein: CASSYAGSKEETQYF. CDR3 in DNA: TGCGCCAGCAGCTATGCAGGGTCAAAAGAAGAGACCCAGTACTTC.

This clonotype is medium-sized (0.01 to 0.1%) within its sample. The CDR3 loop reads CSARERHTARYEQYF. Here the CDR3 DNA reads TGCAGTGCTAGAGAGAGGCACACCGCCCGCTACGAGCAGTACTTC. This chain connects TRBV20-1 to TRBJ2-7; D remains ambiguous. From germline, CDR1 is DFQATT and CDR2 SNEGSKA (reference sequence). This CDR3 region has 15 residues. The V end lost 0 bases, the J end lost 3 bases, and 15 bases lay between the germline ends.

The chain joins TRBV7-6 to TRBJ1-1; 8 nucleotides line up with TRBD1. The CDR3 consists of 14 residues. After removal of 3 bases from V and 3 bases from J, the junction contained 3 bases not matched to a gene. The V gene's germline CDR1 is SGHVS and CDR2 FNYEAQ. The CDR3 DNA sequence: TGTGCCAGCAGCTTCGGACAGGGATACACTGAAGCTTTCTTT. Its translation is CASSFGQGYTEAFF.

The chain combines TRBV13 with TRBJ1-4; D gene unclear. The V and J ends lost 4 bases and 1 base respectively, with 10 bases between them. In germline, CDR1 is PRHDT, CDR2 FYEKMQ (reference sequence). The CDR3 loop spans 15 amino acids. The CDR3 protein is CASSSFWRTNEKLFF. The CDR3 DNA is TGTGCCAGCAGCTCCTTCTGGCGAACTAATGAAAAACTGTTTTTT.

This clonotype was observed a few times. This chain uses TRBV7-9 with TRBJ1-1; TRBD1 agrees at 7 bases. This CDR3 has 15 amino acids. V trimming: 6 bases; J trimming: 5 bases; junction bases outside the gene matches: 12. Germline V gene lookup returns CDR1 SEHNR and CDR2 FQNEAQ (reference sequence). CDR3 DNA: TGTGCCAGCAGTTCTCCTGACAGGGACCGGACTGAAGCTTTCTTT. Translated, it gives CASSSPDRDRTEAFF. Based on the CDR3 plus reference TRBV7-9 and TRBJ1-1, the full variable domain is DTGVSQNPRHKITKRGQNVTFRCDPISEHNRLYWYRQTLGQGPEFLTYFQNEAQLEKSRLLSDRFSAERPKGSFSTLEIQRTEQGDSAMYLCASSSPDRDRTEAFFGQGTRLTVV.

In its sample, this clonotype was seen many times. CDR3 sequence (DNA): TGTGCCAGCAGTTACTCGATGTCAGATACGCAGTATTTT. Residues: CASSYSMSDTQYF. V gene TRBV6-2 or TRBV6-3 combines with J gene TRBJ2-3; D remains unclear. V lost 0 bases and J lost 4, with 5 bases in between. Germline V gives CDR1 MNHEY, CDR2 SVGEGT. The CDR3 has 13 residues.

This clonotype was recorded many times. This chain links TRBV9 with TRBJ2-1; TRBD1 aligns across 10 bases. Germline CDR1 is SGDLS and CDR2 is YYNGEE. The junction had 2 bases not matched to a gene; V was cut back by 2 bases and J by 6 bases. The CDR3 runs 14 residues. The CDR3 DNA reads TGTGCCAGCAGCGTTTGGGACAGGGGCAATGAGCAGTTCTTC. Translated: CASSVWDRGNEQFF.

V and J are TRBV5-8 and TRBJ1-6; 7 bases align to TRBD1. CDR1 and CDR2 (germline): SGHTS, YDEGEE. V shed 0 bases, J shed 7 bases, and the junction held 1 base outside the gene matches. The CDR3 contains 14 residues. CDR3 loop: CASSLVQGNSPLHF. The CDR3 DNA follows: TGTGCCAGCAGCTTGGTACAGGGGAATTCACCCCTCCACTTT.

This clonotype came up many times. V gene TRBV6-1 combines with J gene TRBJ2-7, with D hard to call. Looked up from germline, CDR1 is MNHNS and CDR2 is SASEGT. Between the trimmed V and J ends, which lost 2 bases and 5 bases, there was a span of 4 bases. CDR3 length: 11 residues. The CDR3 is CASSEFDEQYF. CDR3 bases: TGTGCCAGCAGTGAATTCGACGAGCAGTACTTC.

The sample holds a few counts of this clonotype. This sequence joins TRBV7-9 and TRBJ2-1; TRBD1 is a possible D gene (5 bases). Trimming cost V 4 bases and J 4 bases, with 11 bases left between them. The CDR3 sequence is 14 residues long. Germline CDR1 SEHNR, CDR2 FQNEAQ (reference sequence). The CDR3: CASSSKDIYNEQFF. CDR3 nucleotides: TGTGCCAGCAGCTCGAAGGACATTTACAATGAGCAGTTCTTC. The full variable domain, with the rest looked up from reference TRBV7-9 and TRBJ2-1, is DTGVSQNPRHKITKRGQNVTFRCDPISEHNRLYWYRQTLGQGPEFLTYFQNEAQLEKSRLLSDRFSAERPKGSFSTLEIQRTEQGDSAMYLCASSSKDIYNEQFFGPGTRLTVL.

This clonotype was recorded many times. V gene TRBV13 combines with J gene TRBJ2-1; 12 nucleotides match TRBD2. V dropped 6 bases and J dropped 0; count of bases not matched to a gene: 9. The CDR3 length is 18 residues. Germline CDR1 reads PRHDT; CDR2 reads FYEKMQ (reference sequence). The CDR3 nucleotides read TGTGCCAGCAGGCGCGCTAGCGGGGGGGCCATCTCCTACAATGAGCAGTTCTTC. Translated: CASRRASGGAISYNEQFF.

This clonotype was seen repeatedly, ten times or more. The chain recombines TRBV7-9 with TRBJ2-1; D call uncertain. The ends were cut back, 7 bases at V and 2 bases at J, with 12 bases in the middle. The CDR3 totals 14 residues. Germline V gene sequence: CDR1 SEHNR, CDR2 FQNEAQ (reference sequence). The CDR3 region is CASTPPGPYNEQFF. The CDR3 bases are TGTGCCAGCACCCCACCGGGCCCCTACAATGAGCAGTTCTTC.

The rearrangement joins TRBV5-1 to TRBJ2-1; a weak D match, TRBD1 (5 bases). V was pared by 1 base and J by 8 bases, with 13 bases between. CDR1 and CDR2 from the germline V gene are SGHRS and YFSETQ. The CDR3 is 14 residues long. The CDR3 spells CASSLFQGRDEQFF. CDR3 DNA: TGCGCCAGCAGCTTGTTCCAGGGTCGCGATGAGCAGTTCTTC.

The rearrangement links TRBV6-1 to TRBJ1-5; the D gene is possibly TRBD1 (5 bases). CDR1 and CDR2 (germline): MNHNS, SASEGT. Trimming took 7 bases from V and 3 from J, leaving 16 bases between them. There are 15 residues in the CDR3. Here the CDR3 DNA reads TGTGCCAGCACCTTGAGGAGGGGAGACAATCAGCCCCAGCATTTT. This sequence encodes CASTLRRGDNQPQHF.

Many counts were recorded for this clonotype. This chain links TRBV19 with TRBJ2-2; 8 bases line up with TRBD1. This CDR3 is 14 amino acids long. Looked up from germline, CDR1 is LNHDA and CDR2 is SQIVND (reference sequence). The ends lost 8 bases at V and 6 bases at J; junction bases unmatched: 8. DNA for the CDR3: TGTGCCAGTCAAGGACAGGGCTTATCCGGGGAGCTGTTTTTT. This sequence encodes CASQGQGLSGELFF.

At least ten counts were recorded for this clonotype. The chain recombines TRBV5-1 with TRBJ2-1; TRBD2 aligns across 7 bases. The trim removed 0 bases at V and 8 bases at J, leaving 8 bases unmatched. The CDR3 has 15 residues. The germline gives CDR1 SGHRS, CDR2 YFSETQ. CDR3 DNA sequence: TGCGCCAGCAGCTTGGAAGCGGGGTCATACCATGAGCAGTTCTTC. It codes for CASSLEAGSYHEQFF.

Ten or more counts support this clonotype. The V gene is TRBV7-2, the J gene TRBJ1-2, with 7 bases lining up with TRBD1. The CDR3 has 13 amino acids. With V trimmed by 4 bases and J by 5 bases, 4 bases remained unmatched. Germline loops: CDR1 SGHTA, CDR2 FQGNSA. The CDR3 sequence: CASSSDRRYGYTF. The CDR3 DNA is TGTGCCAGCAGCTCGGACAGGAGGTATGGCTACACCTTC.

There are many counts of this clonotype. V usage is TRBV5-1 and J usage is TRBJ1-1; possibly TRBD1 for D (5 bases). This CDR3 is built from 20 residues. The germline V gene encodes CDR1 SGHRS and CDR2 YFSETQ. The V gene lost 0 bases and the J gene lost 0 bases, with 24 bases spanning the gap. CDR3 sequence: CASSLGPGIRHGGVNTEAFF. The CDR3 nucleotides read TGCGCCAGCAGCTTGGGACCAGGCATTCGCCACGGGGGGGTGAACACTGAAGCTTTCTTT.

This clonotype was detected ten times or more. This chain links TRBV4-1 with TRBJ2-3, with D perhaps matching TRBD1 or TRBD2 (7 bases each). Germline lookup yields CDR1 MGHRA and CDR2 YSYEKL. Trimming stripped 0 bases from V and 4 bases from J, with 14 bases between. CDR3 length: 16 amino acids. The CDR3 loop reads CASSQDGEGAADTQYF. As DNA, the CDR3 is TGCGCCAGCAGCCAAGATGGGGAGGGGGCGGCAGATACGCAGTATTTT.

This rearrangement joins TRBV12-3 or TRBV12-4 to TRBJ1-5; tentatively, D is TRBD1 (6 bases). This CDR3 spans 14 amino acids. Trimming took off 5 bases at V and 9 bases at J, with 17 bases between the two ends. In nucleotides, the CDR3 is TGTGCCAGCAGTCCATCGGGGGGCGTACGGCCCCAGCATTTT. Translated: CASSPSGGVRPQHF.

The DNA for the CDR3 is TGTGCCAGCAGCCAAGCGCAGTTAGCCTATGGCTACACCTTC. Amino acid sequence: CASSQAQLAYGYTF. The chain employs TRBV3-1 and TRBJ1-2; D call uncertain. The CDR3 has 14 residues. V lost 1 base to trimming and J lost 4 bases, with 10 bases between them. The germline V gene has CDR1 LGHDT and CDR2 YNNKEL (reference sequence).

The CDR3 reads CASSQEKQYSDEQFF. The CDR3 DNA sequence: TGCGCCAGCAGCCAAGAGAAACAGTATAGCGATGAGCAGTTCTTC. V and J are TRBV4-1 and TRBJ2-1; tentatively, D is TRBD2 (5 bases). Deletions cut 0 bases from V and 8 bases from J, with 14 bases between. The germline CDR1 and CDR2 sequences are MGHRA and YSYEKL. This CDR3 has 15 residues.

V usage is TRBV4-1 and J usage is TRBJ1-1; a weak D match, TRBD1 (6 bases). Per the germline V gene, CDR1 is MGHRA and CDR2 is YSYEKL. This CDR3 region has 12 residues. V dropped 0 bases and J dropped 9 bases, with 8 bases sitting between them. For the CDR3, the DNA is TGCGCCAGCAGCCAAGACGGGACAAAAGCTTTCTTT. It specifies CASSQDGTKAFF.

This clonotype was observed at least ten times. V gene TRBV2 combines with J gene TRBJ2-3, with a tentative D call TRBD1 (6 bases). The CDR3 covers 13 residues. Germline loops: CDR1 SNHLY, CDR2 FYNNEI. V lost 7 bases and J lost 7, with 15 bases in between. In DNA form, the CDR3 reads TGTGCCAGCAAAAAAGACAGGACCTATACGCAGTATTTT. Protein: CASKKDRTYTQYF.

This clonotype appeared many times. The chain carries TRBV5-4 and TRBJ2-3; D gene unclear. V lost 1 base and J lost 3, with 12 bases in between. This CDR3 comprises 15 residues. In germline, CDR1 is SGHNT, CDR2 YYREEE (reference sequence). In nucleotides, the CDR3 is TGTGCCAGCAGCTTGAATCAGGAGACAACAGATACGCAGTATTTT. Its protein product is CASSLNQETTDTQYF.

This clonotype was seen at least ten times. The V gene is TRBV11-2, the J gene TRBJ2-1; perhaps TRBD2 as D (7 bases). Germline V lookup: CDR1 SGHAT, CDR2 FQNNGV. CDR3 length: 16 amino acids. V was cut by 2 bases and J by 8 bases, with 19 bases left in between. The CDR3 here is CASSLPPAGARDEQFF. The CDR3 region has the DNA TGTGCCAGCAGCTTACCTCCCGCGGGGGCCAGGGATGAGCAGTTCTTC.

This clonotype was seen ten or more times. The rearrangement uses TRBV29-1 and TRBJ2-7; TRBD1 might be the D (5 bases). Germline assignment: CDR1 SQVTM and CDR2 ANQGSEA. The CDR3 contains 14 residues. Trimming left V 7 bases short and J 4 bases short, with 20 bases between. CDR3 protein: CSATMGQGRYEQYF. CDR3 sequence (DNA): TGCAGCGCCACAATGGGTCAGGGTAGGTACGAGCAGTACTTC.

In this sample, this clonotype turned up many times. The chain uses TRBV5-6 and TRBJ1-2; D is ambiguous. The CDR3 has 13 amino acids. Per germline, CDR1 SGHDT and CDR2 YYEEEE. The germline V and J ends were trimmed by 0 bases and 2 bases, with 5 bases remaining between them. The CDR3: CASSLDRNYGYTF. The CDR3 DNA is TGTGCCAGCAGCTTGGACCGGAACTATGGCTACACCTTC.

This clonotype was counted ten times or more. The chain has TRBV29-1 and TRBJ2-3, with 8 bases that match TRBD1. The V and J ends lost 7 bases and 3 bases, in that order; junction bases with no gene match: 0. The CDR3 totals 11 residues. From germline, CDR1 is SQVTM and CDR2 ANQGSEA. CDR3 sequence: CSGQGTDTQYF. DNA of the CDR3: TGCAGCGGACAGGGGACAGATACGCAGTATTTT.

This clonotype was seen a handful of times. V is TRBV13 and J is TRBJ2-1, with 11 bases matching TRBD2. This CDR3 region has 16 residues. V lost 2 bases to trimming and J lost 6 bases; unmatched junction nucleotides: 6. The germline CDR1 and CDR2 sequences are PRHDT and FYEKMQ (reference sequence). In nucleotides, the CDR3 is TGTGCCAGCAGCTTAAGGGGACTAGCGGTTTTCAATGAGCAGTTCTTC. Its protein is CASSLRGLAVFNEQFF. Looking up the rest from reference TRBV13 and TRBJ2-1 gives the full variable domain: AAGVIQSPRHLIKEKRETATLKCYPIPRHDTVYWYQQGPGQDPQFLISFYEKMQSDKGSIPDRFSAQQFSDYHSELNMSSLELGDSALYFCASSLRGLAVFNEQFFGPGTRLTVL.